This T cell receptor beta chain was observed in a study of cytomegalovirus exposure and HLA in healthy donors. The study, taken as a whole, reports: Cytomegalovirus-associated status was assigned to some 180 TCR beta chains.

Primers for the PCR totalled 60 Vbeta and 13 Jbeta. Assay: immunoSEQ multiplex PCR; the TCRdb copy retains only in-frame clones and omits some. Seen here are some 130,000 clones, around 72% observed once, and the top ten hold about 1.8%. Worth noting for this clone: Its antigen is not identified.

V lost 1 base to trimming and J lost 7 bases; unmatched junction nucleotides: 1. This CDR3 spans 15 amino acids. Germline-derived CDR1 and CDR2 are SGHVS and FQNEAQ. The gene calls are TRBV7-8 and TRBJ2-1; TRBD2 agrees at 13 bases. The specimen sequenced was PBMCs. This sequence was found in a woman between 40 and 55 years old in good health and CMV-seronegative. CDR3 residues: CASSLGLAGGNEQFF. The CDR3 DNA sequence: TGTGCCAGCAGCTTAGGACTAGCGGGAGGTAATGAGCAGTTCTTC.